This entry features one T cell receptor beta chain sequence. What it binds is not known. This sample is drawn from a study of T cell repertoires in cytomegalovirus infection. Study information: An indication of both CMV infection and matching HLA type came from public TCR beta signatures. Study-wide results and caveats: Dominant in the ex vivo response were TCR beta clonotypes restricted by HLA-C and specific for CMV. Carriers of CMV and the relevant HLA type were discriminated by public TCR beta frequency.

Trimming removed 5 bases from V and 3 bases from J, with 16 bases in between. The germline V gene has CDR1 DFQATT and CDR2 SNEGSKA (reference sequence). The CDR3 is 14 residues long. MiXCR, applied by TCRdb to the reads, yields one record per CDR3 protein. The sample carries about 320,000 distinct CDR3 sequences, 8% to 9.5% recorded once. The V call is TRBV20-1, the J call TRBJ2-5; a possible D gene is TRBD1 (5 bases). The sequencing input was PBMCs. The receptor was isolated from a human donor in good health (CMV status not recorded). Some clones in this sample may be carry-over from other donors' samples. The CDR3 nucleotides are TGCAGTGCTCCCCGAGGACACTTAAAAGAGACCCAGTACTTC. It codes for CSAPRGHLKETQYF.